The rows below give T cell receptor beta chains drawn from one sample of a study of T cell responses to AZD1222 COVID-19 vaccine. Data came from immunoSEQ multiplex PCR; TCRdb stores just in-frame clones and leaves some out. This table holds roughly 130,000 clones, roughly 93% found once. The material was peripheral blood, obtained on day 0 of AZD1222 vaccination. The receptor source for this set is an adult in good health. Both conserved end residues are part of each CDR3. D genes are given only for firm matches. The size entry is marked missing in some rows and otherwise reads once, few, many or a size class.

TRBJ1-1 | TRBV18 | TRBD1 | - | CASSPPDRVGAFF | TGTGCCAGCTCACCACCCGACAGGGTTGGGGCTTTCTTT
TRBJ1-2 | TRBV29-1 | - | - | CPQSTLQAPGYGYTF | TGCCCTCAATCTACGTTACAGGCCCCGGGGTATGGCTACACCTTC
TRBJ1-2 | TRBV28 | - | - | CASSLGQPQGGYTF | TGTGCCAGCAGTTTAGGACAGCCCCAGGGTGGCTACACCTTC
TRBJ1-5 | TRBV7-9 | - | - | CASSPGNQPQHF | TGTGCCAGCAGCCCAGGTAATCAGCCCCAGCATTTT
TRBJ1-5 | TRBV4-1 | TRBD1 | - | CASSQPGGGGQPQHF | TGCGCCAGCAGCCAGCCCGGAGGGGGCGGTCAGCCCCAGCATTTT
TRBJ1-2 | TRBV28 | - | - | CASSSPEQTLYGYTF | TGTGCCAGCAGTTCCCCTGAGCAGACTTTATATGGCTACACCTTC
TRBJ1-2 | TRBV4-1 | - | - | CASSQVMRKGDNYGYTF | TGCGCCAGCAGCCAAGTAATGAGGAAGGGGGATAACTATGGCTACACCTTC
TRBJ2-2 | TRBV30 | - | - | CAWRRGATGELFF | TGTGCCTGGAGAAGGGGGGCCACCGGGGAGCTGTTTTTT
TRBJ2-7 | TRBV3-1/TRBV3-2 | - | - | CASSRTDYEQYF | TGTGCCAGCAGCCGGACCGATTACGAGCAGTACTTC
TRBJ2-2 | TRBV30 | - | - | CAWSPSTLEVFF | TGTGCCTGGAGTCCGTCCACCCTGGAGGTGTTTTTT
TRBJ2-2 | TRBV5-6 | - | - | CASSELGTGPGELFF | TGTGCCAGCAGCGAACTAGGTACAGGGCCCGGGGAGCTGTTTTTT
TRBJ1-2 | TRBV18 | - | - | CASSPPYSTSYGYTF | TGTGCCAGCTCACCACCTTATAGTACCTCCTATGGCTACACCTTC
TRBJ2-1 | TRBV30 | - | - | CAWSSGEYNEQFF | TGTGCCTGGAGCTCGGGGGAATACAATGAGCAGTTCTTC
TRBJ2-7 | TRBV7-2 | - | - | CASSLIAGYEQYF | TGTGCCAGCAGCTTGATAGCCGGCTACGAGCAGTACTTC
TRBJ2-1 | TRBV7-9 | - | - | CASTGTYVGGSYNEQFF | TGTGCCAGCACAGGTACTTATGTGGGGGGCTCCTACAATGAGCAGTTCTTC
TRBJ2-7 | TRBV15 | - | - | CATSRDRPSRSYEQYF | TGTGCCACCAGCAGAGATCGGCCTAGCCGATCCTACGAGCAGTACTTC
TRBJ1-5 | TRBV4-1 | - | - | CASSQDRGGLQPQHF | TGCGCCAGCAGCCAAGATAGGGGGGGCCTTCAGCCCCAGCATTTT
TRBJ2-2 | TRBV6-5 | TRBD2 | - | CASSYFGLAGTGELFF | TGTGCCAGCAGTTACTTCGGACTAGCGGGAACCGGGGAGCTGTTTTTT
TRBJ1-3 | TRBV7-8 | TRBD1 | - | CASSLVQGSTGNTIYF | TGTGCCAGCAGCTTAGTACAGGGGTCGACCGGAAACACCATATATTTT
TRBJ2-1 | TRBV2 | TRBD1 | - | CAREGQGTSEQFF | TGTGCCAGGGAGGGACAGGGTACGAGTGAGCAGTTCTTC
TRBJ1-5 | TRBV7-8 | - | - | CASRETNSNQPQHF | TGTGCCAGCAGGGAGACTAATAGCAATCAGCCCCAGCATTTT
TRBJ2-3 | TRBV5-8 | - | - | CASSTLTADTQYF | TGTGCCAGCAGCACCCTCACGGCAGATACGCAGTATTTT
TRBJ1-2 | TRBV7-2 | - | - | CASSLAQGGYGYTF | TGTGCCAGCAGCTTAGCACAGGGAGGGTACGGCTACACCTTC
TRBJ2-1 | TRBV15 | - | - | CATSKEFRDNEQFF | TGTGCCACCAGCAAAGAATTCCGGGACAATGAGCAGTTCTTC
TRBJ2-5 | TRBV12-5 | - | - | CASGLVRAPGETQYF | TGTGCTAGTGGTTTGGTACGGGCCCCCGGCGAGACCCAGTACTTC
TRBJ1-1 | TRBV18 | - | - | CASSPESMNTEAFF | TGTGCCAGCTCACCCGAGAGCATGAACACTGAAGCTTTCTTT
TRBJ1-4 | TRBV28 | - | - | CASSLSGSEKLFF | TGTGCCAGCAGTTTATCAGGGAGTGAAAAACTGTTTTTT
TRBJ2-7 | TRBV28 | TRBD1 | - | CASRDRGSSYEQYF | TGTGCCAGCAGGGACAGGGGGAGCTCCTACGAGCAGTACTTC
TRBJ1-3 | TRBV27 | - | once | CASSQVPGVAGNTIYF | TGTGCCAGCAGTCAAGTCCCGGGGGTGGCTGGAAACACCATATATTTT
TRBJ2-7 | TRBV5-6 | - | - | CASSRGGVYEQYF | TGTGCCAGCAGCCGAGGTGGGGTCTACGAGCAGTACTTC
TRBJ2-7 | TRBV6-6 | - | - | CASSYLGGPYEQYF | TGTGCCAGCAGTTACTTGGGAGGTCCCTACGAGCAGTACTTC
TRBJ1-2 | TRBV29-1 | - | - | CSVRPRAGGINYGYTF | TGCAGCGTCCGCCCCCGAGCGGGGGGCATCAACTATGGCTACACCTTC
TRBJ2-6 | TRBV19 | - | - | CASSPQSSGANVLTF | TGTGCCAGTAGCCCTCAGAGCTCTGGGGCCAACGTCCTGACTTTC
TRBJ2-5 | TRBV29-1 | - | - | CSCRPRDQETQYF | TGCAGCTGTCGGCCCCGGGATCAAGAGACCCAGTACTTC
TRBJ1-1 | TRBV7-8 | - | - | CASSYTESEAFF | TGTGCCAGCAGCTACACAGAAAGTGAAGCTTTCTTT
TRBJ2-7 | TRBV6-1 | TRBD2 | - | CATFGRAHEQYF | TGTGCCACCTTCGGGAGGGCCCACGAGCAGTACTTC
TRBJ2-7 | TRBV3-1/TRBV3-2 | TRBD1 | - | CASSQRTGYGEQYF | TGTGCCAGCAGCCAACGGACAGGGTACGGGGAGCAGTACTTC
TRBJ1-5 | TRBV7-8 | - | - | CASSSSPSSNQPQHF | TGTGCCAGCAGCAGCAGCCCAAGCAGCAATCAGCCCCAGCATTTT
TRBJ2-7 | TRBV5-5 | - | - | CASSLSVALSYEQYF | TGTGCCAGCAGCTTGTCTGTGGCTCTCTCCTACGAGCAGTACTTC
TRBJ1-5 | TRBV19 | TRBD1 | - | CACRGQGASQPQHF | TGTGCCTGCAGAGGACAGGGGGCAAGTCAGCCCCAGCATTTT
TRBJ2-7 | TRBV28 | TRBD1 | - | CASWGLGTASYEQYF | TGTGCCAGCTGGGGATTAGGGACAGCCTCCTACGAGCAGTACTTC
TRBJ1-4 | TRBV29-1 | - | - | CSVEEAQGPEKLFF | TGCAGCGTTGAAGAGGCGCAGGGCCCTGAAAAACTGTTTTTT
TRBJ1-6 | TRBV30 | - | - | CAWTGGWTEDNSPLHF | TGTGCCTGGACTGGGGGTTGGACAGAAGATAATTCACCCCTCCACTTT
TRBJ1-5 | TRBV30 | - | - | CAWSGGGNQPQHF | TGTGCCTGGAGCGGGGGGGGCAATCAGCCCCAGCATTTT
TRBJ2-2 | TRBV18 | - | - | CASSPSRGEANTGELFF | TGTGCCAGCTCTCCATCCAGGGGTGAAGCTAACACCGGGGAGCTGTTTTTT
TRBJ2-1 | TRBV11-3 | TRBD2 | - | CASSPQASGYNEQFF | TGTGCCAGCAGCCCCCAGGCTAGCGGGTACAATGAGCAGTTCTTC
TRBJ2-1 | TRBV3-1/TRBV3-2 | TRBD2 | - | CASSRGTGGSGNEQFF | TGTGCCAGCAGCCGCGGGACGGGAGGATCGGGCAATGAGCAGTTCTTC
TRBJ2-5 | TRBV18 | TRBD1 | once | CASSPTGQPGETQYF | TGTGCCAGCTCACCTACGGGACAGCCAGGAGAGACCCAGTACTTC
TRBJ1-5 | TRBV18 | - | - | CASSPFQEKKPQHF | TGTGCCAGCTCACCTTTTCAGGAAAAGAAGCCCCAGCATTTT
TRBJ2-1 | TRBV6-5 | TRBD2 | - | CASTSTSGSNEQFF | TGTGCCAGCACATCGACTAGCGGGAGCAATGAGCAGTTCTTC
TRBJ1-4 | TRBV7-8 | TRBD1 | once | CASSLAWGQGGEKLFF | TGTGCCAGCAGCTTAGCGTGGGGACAGGGAGGAGAAAAACTGTTTTTT
TRBJ1-6 | TRBV19 | - | - | CASSIRNSPLHF | TGTGCCAGTAGTATTAGGAATTCACCCCTCCACTTT
TRBJ2-2 | TRBV19 | - | - | CASSTPYTTNTGELFF | TGTGCCAGTAGTACCCCGTACACCACGAACACCGGGGAGCTGTTTTTT
TRBJ2-7 | TRBV18 | TRBD1 | - | CASSPGTGNTYEQYF | TGTGCCAGCTCCCCCGGGACAGGGAACACCTACGAGCAGTACTTC
TRBJ1-5 | TRBV7-8 | TRBD1 | - | CASSQNRTGGNQPQHF | TGTGCCAGCAGCCAAAACAGGACAGGGGGGAATCAGCCCCAGCATTTT
TRBJ1-6 | TRBV4-3 | TRBD1 | - | CASSQDGGRGISHNSPLHF | TGCGCCAGCAGCCAAGATGGGGGCAGGGGGATCTCGCATAATTCACCCCTCCACTTT
TRBJ1-1 | TRBV18 | TRBD1 | - | CASSPSIQGVNTEAFF | TGTGCCAGCTCACCCTCCATACAGGGGGTGAACACTGAAGCTTTCTTT
TRBJ1-2 | TRBV9 | - | - | CASSVVHGTDGYTF | TGTGCCAGCAGCGTAGTCCACGGGACGGATGGCTACACCTTC
TRBJ1-1 | TRBV29-1 | - | - | CSVNRFMNTEAFF | TGCAGCGTAAACAGGTTCATGAACACTGAAGCTTTCTTT
TRBJ1-3 | TRBV30 | - | - | CAWSVYLSPGNTIYF | TGTGCCTGGAGTGTATACCTCTCCCCGGGAAACACCATATATTTT